Shown below are 13 T cell receptor beta chains from a single sample sequenced in a study of blood T cell repertoires in COVID-19 (dated by TCRdb to about 2020). Library preparation employed the immunoSEQ multiplex PCR assay. TCRdb mirrors the immuneACCESS table, restricted to in-frame sequences. Some clones are absent from its copies; in checked studies, under half trace to an unresolved V gene, and the reason for the others is unknown. Present in this sample are more than 200,000 clones, 70% to 90% of which were seen just once. The biggest ten clones account for about 0.7% of the sample. The sample comprised peripheral blood. These receptors were taken from a human donor in a cohort sampled during active COVID-19.

J is TRBJ2-1 and V is TRBV24-1; 9 bases match TRBD2. This CDR3 comprises 14 residues. The junction had 8 bases not matched to a gene; V was cut back by 5 bases and J by 10 bases. Per the germline V gene, CDR1 is KGHDR and CDR2 is SFDVKD. The CDR3 spells CATSGSGGPEEQFF. The CDR3 nucleotides read TGTGCCACCAGTGGTAGCGGGGGCCCCGAGGAGCAGTTCTTC.

A few counts support this clone. The gene calls are TRBV3-1 (or the pseudogene TRBV3-2) and TRBJ1-2; D not certain. CDR3 length equals 13 residues. Germline V gene lookup returns CDR1 LGHDT and CDR2 YNNKEL (reference sequence). Trimming stripped 3 bases from V and 1 base from J, with 6 bases between. The CDR3 reads CASSHQDNYGYTF. CDR3 bases: TGTGCCAGCAGCCATCAGGATAACTATGGCTACACCTTC.

Comment on this clone: A much larger clone sits a single nucleotide away, making a read error possible. The chain joins TRBV5-4 to TRBJ1-1, with D possibly being TRBD1 (6 bases). This CDR3 spans 13 amino acids. In germline, CDR1 is SGHNT, CDR2 YYREEE (reference sequence). The V gene lost 3 bases and the J gene lost 1 base, with 7 bases spanning the gap. The DNA for the CDR3 is TGTGCCAGCAGCTGGGGACAGAACACTGAAGCTTTCTTT. Translation: CASSWGQNTEAFF.

The CDR3 coding sequence is TGTGCCACCAGTGATTTAGGAGGGGCCTACAATGAGCAGTTCTTC. Its translation: CATSDLGGAYNEQFF. The V gene is TRBV24-1, the J gene TRBJ2-1; tentatively, D is TRBD2 (6 bases). Germline V CDR1 and CDR2: KGHDR, SFDVKD. This CDR3 is 15 amino acids long. Trimming took off 1 base at V and 2 bases at J, with 8 bases between the two ends.

This sequence joins TRBV2 and TRBJ1-1; 8 bases agree with TRBD1. CDR1 and CDR2 (germline): SNHLY, FYNNEI. The CDR3 covers 14 residues. Trimming removed 5 bases from V and 5 bases from J; junction bases left unmatched: 7. The CDR3 coding sequence is TGTGCCAGCAGTACGGACAGGGAGAAGACTGAAGCTTTCTTT. As protein: CASSTDREKTEAFF.

The rearrangement uses TRBV9 and TRBJ1-2; TRBD1 agrees at 9 bases. V was clipped by 3 bases and J by 8 bases; unmatched bases: 5. This CDR3 has 13 residues. Looked up from germline, CDR1 is SGDLS and CDR2 is YYNGEE. Written as DNA, the CDR3 is TGTGCCAGCAGCGGGAACAGGGGGCTAGGCTACACCTTC. Amino acids: CASSGNRGLGYTF. Filled out from reference TRBV9 and TRBJ1-2, the complete variable domain reads DSGVTQTPKHLITATGQRVTLRCSPRSGDLSVYWYQQSLDQGLQFLIQYYNGEERAKGNILERFSAQQFPDLHSELNLSSLELGDSALYFCASSGNRGLGYTFGSGTRLTVV.

The chain carries TRBV11-2 and TRBJ2-3; D not certain. The germline gives CDR1 SGHAT, CDR2 FQNNGV. V was cut by 5 bases and J by 9 bases, with 15 bases left in between. The CDR3 runs to 13 residues. CDR3 sequence (DNA): TGTGCCAGCAGCCCCTCTTGGCCAGGAACGCAGTATTTT. This translates into CASSPSWPGTQYF.

V and J are TRBV9 and TRBJ2-1; possible D gene TRBD1, 6 bases. Trimming took off 3 bases at V and 7 bases at J, with 17 bases between the two ends. Per the germline V gene, CDR1 is SGDLS and CDR2 is YYNGEE. The CDR3 is 15 residues long. The CDR3 spells CASSDDRRSSNEQFF. CDR3 in DNA: TGTGCCAGCAGCGACGACAGGCGATCTTCGAATGAGCAGTTCTTC.

The gene calls are TRBV20-1 and TRBJ1-5; possibly TRBD1 for D (5 bases). This CDR3 spans 13 amino acids. CDR1 is DFQATT, CDR2 SNEGSKA, per germline (reference sequence). Deletions cut 3 bases from V and 8 bases from J, with 14 bases between. Here the CDR3 reads CSASFGAAEPQHF. CDR3 in DNA: TGCAGTGCTAGTTTTGGGGCCGCAGAGCCCCAGCATTTT.

The J gene is TRBJ1-2, the V gene TRBV10-3, with D perhaps TRBD1 (6 bases). The V end lost 6 bases, the J end lost 6 bases, and 14 bases lay between the germline ends. The germline V gene has CDR1 ENHRY and CDR2 SYGVKD. This CDR3 has 13 amino acids. CDR3 loop: CAISPTGPDGYTF. DNA for the CDR3: TGTGCCATCAGCCCGACAGGTCCGGATGGCTACACCTTC.

This chain links TRBV6-5 with TRBJ2-3; possible D gene TRBD2, 5 bases. The germline V gene has CDR1 MNHEY and CDR2 SVGAGI. V gave up 0 bases and J gave up 1 base, with 8 bases separating them. This CDR3 is built from 15 residues. CDR3 nucleotide sequence: TGTGCCAGCAGTTACTCGAACGGGGGCACAGATACGCAGTATTTT. Translated: CASSYSNGGTDTQYF.

The CDR3 is CASSPGDSDGYTF. The CDR3 nucleotides read TGCGCCAGCAGCCCGGGGGACAGTGATGGCTACACCTTC. This sequence joins TRBV5-1 and TRBJ1-2; 7 bases agree with TRBD1. The ends lost 4 bases at V and 6 bases at J; junction bases unmatched: 6. Germline CDR1 and CDR2: SGHRS and YFSETQ. The CDR3 runs 13 residues.

The chain carries TRBV28 and TRBJ1-2; D gene unclear. The CDR3 is 16 amino acids. Trimming took off 7 bases at V and 3 bases at J, with 21 bases between the two ends. The germline CDR1 and CDR2 sequences are MDHEN and SYDVKM. For the CDR3, the DNA is TGTGCCAGCACCGCCCGAGCCGGGTCTAACTACTATGGCTACACCTTC. This gives the protein CASTARAGSNYYGYTF.